The entry below describes one TCR beta chain. Germline CDR1 MNHEY, CDR2 SVGEGT. V was clipped by 5 bases and J by 4 bases, with 8 bases between them. This CDR3 region has 12 residues. Libraries were prepared by immunoSEQ multiplex PCR; TCRdb keeps only in-frame clonotypes and omits some of them. The sample lists hundreds of thousands of clones, roughly 85% occurring once. Across 24 US areas, participants ranged in age from about 18 to 89 years. The data originate from a study of blood T cell repertoires in COVID-19. V and J are TRBV6-2 or TRBV6-3 and TRBJ1-2; D is unresolved. The sequencing sample was made of PBMCs or T cells enriched from blood (not recorded which). The receptor was derived from a woman aged 18-35 years with acute COVID-19. CDR3 nucleotides: TGTGCCAGCAGTCCCGGGGTCTATGGCTACACCTTC. Translating gives CASSPGVYGYTF.